Listed below are T cell receptor beta chains from one sample, sequenced in a study of shared clonotypes between healthy human individuals. Here immunoSEQ multiplex PCR was the method, and the copy in TCRdb shows in-frame clones only, minus some. The table lists around 1,900,000 clones, 80% to 95% of them singletons. Source material: naive CD8+ T cells from PBMCs. The source of these receptors is a man between 18 and 29 years old in good health. Some clones in this sample may be carry-over from other donors' samples. CDR3s include the opening cysteine and the closing phenylalanine or tryptophan. D genes are given only for firm matches. Clone size appears in some rows only: once, few, many, or a class for an expanded clone.

D	V	J	size	CDR3	DNA
.	TRBV18	TRBJ2-7	once	CASSAIPRDSYEQYF	TGTGCCAGCTCAGCCATCCCGCGGGACTCCTACGAGCAGTACTTC
TRBD2	TRBV13	TRBJ2-5	.	CASSPRTSGSAKTQYF	TGTGCCAGCAGCCCCAGGACTAGCGGGAGCGCGAAGACCCAGTACTTC
.	TRBV19	TRBJ2-7	.	CASSIDGDYEQYF	TGTGCCAGTAGTATAGATGGGGACTACGAGCAGTACTTC
TRBD1	TRBV19	TRBJ1-4	once	CASSPKKQGVEKLFF	TGTGCCAGTAGTCCTAAAAAGCAGGGGGTTGAGAAACTGTTTTTT
TRBD1	TRBV27	TRBJ2-1	once	CASSQPRTGNNEQFF	TGTGCCAGCAGTCAACCAAGGACAGGAAACAATGAGCAGTTCTTC
TRBD1	TRBV7-8	TRBJ2-6	.	CASSRETGAGANVLTF	TGTGCCAGCAGTCGGGAGACAGGGGCTGGGGCCAACGTCCTGACTTTC
.	TRBV5-6	TRBJ1-5	.	CASSFFRGNQPQHF	TGTGCCAGCAGCTTCTTCCGGGGCAATCAGCCCCAGCATTTT
.	TRBV5-1	TRBJ2-3	.	CASSLAPRDTQYF	TGCGCCAGCAGCTTGGCCCCTAGAGATACGCAGTATTTT
.	TRBV18	TRBJ1-1	.	CASTTANTEAFF	TGTGCCAGCACGACGGCGAACACTGAAGCTTTCTTT
TRBD1	TRBV4-1	TRBJ2-1	.	CASSPDRGFYNEQFF	TGCGCCAGCAGCCCAGACAGGGGGTTCTACAATGAGCAGTTCTTC
TRBD2	TRBV28	TRBJ2-7	.	CASRLAGGSHEQYF	TGTGCCAGCAGACTAGCGGGAGGGTCTCACGAGCAGTACTTC
TRBD1	TRBV6-6	TRBJ1-2	.	CASSLDRQDGYTF	TGTGCCAGCAGCCTGGACAGGCAGGATGGCTACACCTTC
.	TRBV6-5	TRBJ1-2	.	CASSYGPGLGYGYTF	TGTGCCAGCAGTTACGGGCCAGGGTTGGGGTATGGCTACACCTTC
TRBD1	TRBV13	TRBJ2-1	once	CASSLEVGRGREQFF	TGTGCCAGCAGCCTCGAGGTGGGCAGGGGGCGAGAGCAGTTCTTC
.	TRBV27	TRBJ1-2	once	CASSLSGVGYTF	TGTGCCAGCAGTTTATCTGGGGTTGGCTACACCTTC
.	TRBV9	TRBJ1-2	.	CASSALGGYTF	TGTGCCAGCAGCGCCCTTGGTGGCTACACCTTC
.	TRBV7-9	TRBJ1-4	.	CASSSTWKLFF	TGTGCCAGCAGCTCCACGTGGAAACTGTTTTTT
.	TRBV10-1	TRBJ2-1	.	CASSPLLTETGYNEQFF	TGCGCCAGCAGTCCCTTGCTAACTGAAACGGGGTACAATGAGCAGTTCTTC
.	TRBV25-1	TRBJ2-3	.	CASSVRAAIGTDTQYF	TGTGCCAGCAGTGTCCGGGCAGCAATTGGCACAGATACGCAGTATTTT
TRBD1	TRBV2	TRBJ1-1	.	CASRTGISVTTEAFF	TGTGCCAGCAGGACAGGGATCTCAGTGACCACTGAAGCTTTCTTT
TRBD1	TRBV5-8	TRBJ1-5	.	CASSFLPGGQPQHF	TGTGCCAGCAGCTTCCTTCCAGGGGGTCAGCCCCAGCATTTT
.	TRBV7-6	TRBJ2-2	.	CASSLAGGYGELFF	TGTGCCAGCAGCTTAGCGGGCGGGTACGGGGAGCTGTTTTTT
.	TRBV6-1	TRBJ2-1	.	CASNGAEQFF	TGTGCCAGCAATGGGGCGGAGCAGTTCTTC
TRBD2	TRBV11-2	TRBJ2-7	.	CASTLGGLAPTYEQYF	TGTGCCAGCACCCTGGGGGGACTAGCCCCAACCTACGAGCAGTACTTC
.	TRBV7-9	TRBJ2-1	.	CASSLLADSYNEQFF	TGTGCCAGCAGCTTACTCGCGGACTCCTACAATGAGCAGTTCTTC
.	TRBV13	TRBJ2-7	.	CASSLGYGPYEQYF	TGTGCCAGCAGCTTAGGGTACGGCCCCTACGAGCAGTACTTC
.	TRBV5-1	TRBJ2-1	.	CASSLGGQGPFF	TGCGCCAGCAGCTTGGGAGGTCAAGGGCCGTTCTTC
.	TRBV19	TRBJ2-1	.	CASSITGKPYNEQFF	TGTGCCAGTAGTATAACAGGGAAACCTTACAATGAGCAGTTCTTC
TRBD1	TRBV9	TRBJ2-7	.	CASSSGTGVYEQYF	TGTGCCAGCAGCTCCGGGACAGGGGTATACGAGCAGTACTTC
.	TRBV18	TRBJ2-3	.	CASSPQGRTDTQYF	TGTGCCAGCTCGCCCCAGGGTAGGACAGATACGCAGTATTTT
TRBD1	TRBV7-9	TRBJ1-4	.	CASSEGQGLGEKLFF	TGTGCCAGCAGCGAAGGACAGGGACTGGGTGAAAAACTGTTTTTT
.	TRBV6-1	TRBJ2-7	.	CASSEGGVHEQYF	TGTGCCAGCAGTGAAGGTGGGGTCCACGAGCAGTACTTC
.	TRBV5-1	TRBJ2-7	once	CASSLAGDSYEQYF	TGCGCCAGCAGCTTGGCAGGGGATTCCTACGAGCAGTACTTC
.	TRBV6-5	TRBJ1-1	.	CASMGMNTEAFF	TGTGCCAGCATGGGCATGAACACTGAAGCTTTCTTT
.	TRBV27	TRBJ1-5	.	CASSLKGVVRPQHF	TGTGCCAGCAGTTTAAAAGGGGTGGTGCGGCCCCAGCATTTT
.	TRBV7-9	TRBJ2-1	.	CASNERDTPHNEQFF	TGTGCCAGCAACGAACGGGACACCCCTCACAATGAGCAGTTCTTC
TRBD2	TRBV2	TRBJ2-7	.	CASRSRLGLATSYEQYF	TGTGCCAGCAGGAGCCGCTTGGGACTAGCGACCTCCTACGAGCAGTACTTC